The sequence of this T cell receptor (beta chain) was determined in a study of cytomegalovirus exposure and HLA in healthy donors. The J segment lost 1 base and the V segment lost 0 bases, leaving 16 bases of the junction unmatched. The CDR3 runs to 21 residues. The germline V gene encodes CDR1 GTSNPN and CDR2 SVGIG (reference sequence). Overall study results and limits: Rarity characterized most TCR sequences, yet some public TCRs appeared in many donors.

A note on this clone: The antigen is undetermined.

TCRdb keeps only in-frame clones here, not all; method: immunoSEQ multiplex PCR. The sample consists of under 200,000 clones, about 96% of them appearing once. The specimen was PBMCs. The origin of this receptor is a woman aged 18-35 years in good health and CMV-seronegative. The chain links TRBV30 to TRBJ2-5; TRBD2 aligns across 14 bases. This chain's CDR3 is CAWSVPRTSGGPGWGQETQYF. The CDR3 nucleotides are TGTGCCTGGAGTGTACCGCGGACTAGCGGGGGGCCCGGATGGGGCCAAGAGACCCAGTACTTC.